In this sample, the clone carrying this T cell receptor (beta chain) turned up a few times. Its antigen is still unknown. The CDR3 sequence is 15 residues long. Between the trimmed V and J ends, which lost 5 bases and 3 bases, there was a span of 15 bases. Germline CDR1 and CDR2: SGHTA and FQGTGA. This sample is drawn from a study of cytomegalovirus exposure and HLA in healthy donors. A multiplex PCR was run with 60 Vbeta primers and 13 Jbeta primers. Using immunoSEQ multiplex PCR, the repertoire was profiled, and TCRdb retains in-frame clones only, with some absent. Of 65,000 to 75,000 clones in the sample, 60% to 80% were seen once. General study findings and limits: In a later analysis, across HLA loci, associated TCR counts were highest for DRB1, lowest for HLA-C. Presence/absence analyses treated sequencing depth as roughly uniform across donors. Across donors, most TCRs were seen rarely, yet some public ones were widespread.

Sequencing input: PBMCs. The chain links TRBV7-3 to TRBJ2-3; possible D gene TRBD1, 6 bases. The clonotype originates from a man aged 35 to 55 in good health and CMV-seropositive. CDR3 bases: TGTGCCAGCAGCCCACAGGGAATGTTGACAGATACGCAGTATTTT. Residues: CASSPQGMLTDTQYF.